These T cell receptor beta chains were read from a single sample in a study of blood T cell repertoires in COVID-19. Here immunoSEQ multiplex PCR was the method, and the copy in TCRdb shows in-frame clones only, minus some. The data contain around 170,000 clones, about 87% of them singletons. Sequencing was done on a sample of peripheral blood. The receptors shown here come from a man aged 55 to 70 with acute or convalescent COVID-19. Both conserved end residues are part of each CDR3. The D gene is left open where the match is weak. Size is stated for part of the rows, as once, few or many counts, or as a class when the clone is expanded.

V gene	D gene	CDR3 length	J gene	clone size	CDR3 DNA	CDR3 protein
TRBV5-1	TRBD2	14	TRBJ2-7	NA	TGCGCCAGCAGCCCGGGACTAGCTACCTACGAGCAGTACTTC	CASSPGLATYEQYF
TRBV11-3	NA	12	TRBJ2-5	NA	TGTGCCAGCAGCGATTTAGAAGAGACCCAGTACTTC	CASSDLEETQYF
TRBV11-2	NA	14	TRBJ2-7	NA	TGTGCCAGCAGCTTAGTCGCGGGCCCATACGAGCAGTACTTC	CASSLVAGPYEQYF
TRBV5-4	NA	13	TRBJ2-5	NA	TGTGCCAGCAGCTTTCCAGGGGTAGAGACCCAGTACTTC	CASSFPGVETQYF
TRBV5-4	NA	17	TRBJ1-1	NA	TGTGCCAGCAGCTTGAATAGGGGGATGCGTGTCGGGACTGAAGCTTTCTTT	CASSLNRGMRVGTEAFF
TRBV18	NA	14	TRBJ1-2	NA	TGTGCCAGCTCACCACCAGTTACTATCTATGGCTACACCTTC	CASSPPVTIYGYTF
TRBV27	NA	13	TRBJ1-1	NA	TGTGCCAGCAGTTTACAGGGGAGTGATGAAGCTTTCTTT	CASSLQGSDEAFF
TRBV6-5	TRBD1	14	TRBJ1-5	few	TGTGCCAGCAGACAGGGGGCGATTTCTCAGCCCCAGCATTTT	CASRQGAISQPQHF
TRBV27	TRBD1	15	TRBJ1-3	NA	TGTGCCAGCAGTCCAAACCCAGGGGGGCGAAACACCATATATTTT	CASSPNPGGRNTIYF
TRBV18	TRBD2	14	TRBJ2-7	NA	TGTGCCAGCTCACCAACCTCTAGCGGCTACGAGCAGTACTTC	CASSPTSSGYEQYF
TRBV6-5	TRBD1	15	TRBJ1-2	once	TGTGCCAGCAGTTCCCGGGACAGGGGAGACTATGGCTACACCTTC	CASSSRDRGDYGYTF
TRBV5-6	TRBD1	16	TRBJ2-2	NA	TGTGCCAGCAGCCCCGGGACAGGGGGCGACACCGGGGAGCTGTTTTTT	CASSPGTGGDTGELFF
TRBV5-1	NA	15	TRBJ1-1	NA	TGCGCCAGCAGCTTGGGGATTGGGGCTGGGACTGAAGCTTTCTTT	CASSLGIGAGTEAFF
TRBV30	TRBD1	15	TRBJ1-5	few	TGTGCCTGGAGTGCCTTGGGGACAGGCAATCAGCCCCAGCATTTT	CAWSALGTGNQPQHF
TRBV7-9	NA	14	TRBJ2-5	once	TGTGCCAGCAGCTTAGATCTAGGGAGAGAGACCCAGTACTTC	CASSLDLGRETQYF
TRBV12-3/TRBV12-4	NA	12	TRBJ1-3	NA	TGTGCCAGCAGTTTGGGCGGAAACACCATATATTTT	CASSLGGNTIYF
TRBV19	NA	15	TRBJ1-2	NA	TGTGCCAGTACCCCGGCAGGCTCTAGGGGCTATGGCTACACCTTC	CASTPAGSRGYGYTF
TRBV12-5	TRBD2	15	TRBJ2-2	few	TGTGCTAGTGGAAAAAGCGGGGGCGGTACCGGGGAGCTGTTTTTT	CASGKSGGGTGELFF
TRBV9	NA	14	TRBJ1-2	NA	TGTGCCAGCAGCGTAGAGTCAGGGGACTATGGCTACACCTTC	CASSVESGDYGYTF
TRBV3-1/TRBV3-2	NA	12	TRBJ2-1	NA	TGTGCCAGCAGCCCCCCCAGGGGTAGTACGTTCTTC	CASSPPRGSTFF
TRBV18	TRBD1	14	TRBJ2-3	NA	TGTGCCAGCTCCCCTGACAGGGCCGAGGATACGCAGTATTTT	CASSPDRAEDTQYF
TRBV5-1	NA	14	TRBJ1-4	few	TGCGCCAGCGGATGGGGCTCCACTAATGAAAAACTGTTTTTT	CASGWGSTNEKLFF
TRBV11-3	NA	12	TRBJ2-2	NA	TGTGCCAGCAGCTTAGGGACAGGGGAGCTGTTTTTT	CASSLGTGELFF
TRBV6-5	NA	14	TRBJ1-4	NA	TGTGCCAGCAGGCCCAGGGGTCTGAATGAAAAACTGTTTTTT	CASRPRGLNEKLFF
TRBV20-1	NA	11	TRBJ1-1	once	TGCAGTGCCACTGACAGGCCTGAAGCTTTCTTT	CSATDRPEAFF
TRBV29-1	NA	14	TRBJ2-5	NA	TGCAGCGTTGTTTGGCAGGGGTACCAAGAGACCCAGTACTTC	CSVVWQGYQETQYF
TRBV7-2	TRBD1	14	TRBJ2-7	few	TGTGCCAGCAGCTCCCGGGACAGAGCCTACGAGCAGTACTTC	CASSSRDRAYEQYF
TRBV12-5	TRBD1	13	TRBJ1-4	NA	TGTGCTAGTGGTTTGGACCCGGGACAGGGGTTGTTTTTT	CASGLDPGQGLFF
TRBV7-6	NA	15	TRBJ2-1	NA	TGTGCCAGCAGCTTAGGCAGGGTCTCCTACAATGAGCAGTTCTTC	CASSLGRVSYNEQFF
TRBV28	TRBD2	13	TRBJ2-7	NA	TGTGCCAGCAGGCGCAGCGGGAGCTACGAGCAGTACTTC	CASRRSGSYEQYF
TRBV5-6	NA	14	TRBJ2-5	NA	TGTGCCAGCAGCTTGGTCAGGGGAAAAGAGACCCAGTACTTC	CASSLVRGKETQYF
TRBV2	NA	15	TRBJ1-2	NA	TGTGCCAGCATCAGGGAACCCATTACTAACTATGGCTACACCTTC	CASIREPITNYGYTF
TRBV19	TRBD1	12	TRBJ1-2	NA	TGTGCCAGTAGTCACAGGGGGAATGGCTACACCTTC	CASSHRGNGYTF
TRBV7-2	NA	14	TRBJ1-1	few	TGTGCCAGCAGCGCGGGATATTTGAACACTGAAGCTTTCTTT	CASSAGYLNTEAFF
TRBV30	TRBD1	15	TRBJ2-7	NA	TGTGCCTGGAGTGCGGGGACAGGAACATTTTACGAGCAGTACTTC	CAWSAGTGTFYEQYF
TRBV11-2	NA	13	TRBJ1-2	NA	TGTGCCAGCTCCGTGGGGATAGGAGGTGGCTACACCTTC	CASSVGIGGGYTF
TRBV19	NA	15	TRBJ1-6	NA	TGTGCCAGTAGTATAGGATCAACGGGGAATTCACCCCTCCACTTT	CASSIGSTGNSPLHF
TRBV6-2/TRBV6-3	TRBD1	14	TRBJ1-5	NA	TGTGCCAGCAGTCAACAGGGGCCGAGTCAGCCCCAGCATTTT	CASSQQGPSQPQHF
TRBV2	TRBD1	14	TRBJ2-2	NA	TGTGCCAGCCTACAGGGGGCCCACACCGGGGAGCTGTTTTTT	CASLQGAHTGELFF
TRBV5-1	TRBD1	15	TRBJ2-5	NA	TGCGCCAGCAGCTCCGGACAGGGCGCGGGAGAGACCCAGTACTTC	CASSSGQGAGETQYF
TRBV14	TRBD2	19	TRBJ2-3	once	TGTGCCAGCAGCCAAGAACTCGCGGGGGGCCCACTGGGCACAGATACGCAGTATTTT	CASSQELAGGPLGTDTQYF
TRBV5-6	NA	14	TRBJ1-5	NA	TGTGCCAGCAGCTTCTCAGGGGCGAATCAGCCCCAGCATTTT	CASSFSGANQPQHF
TRBV19	TRBD2	16	TRBJ2-3	NA	TGTGCCAGTAGTGTTCCCGGGACTAGCGGCACAGATACGCAGTATTTT	CASSVPGTSGTDTQYF
TRBV2	TRBD1	13	TRBJ1-2	few	TGTGCCAGCAGTTTTGGACAGGGTGTCGGCTACACCTTC	CASSFGQGVGYTF
TRBV3-1/TRBV3-2	NA	15	TRBJ1-2	NA	TGTGCCAGCAGCCCCCCGGGACCCCAACGGGAGGGCTACACCTTC	CASSPPGPQREGYTF
TRBV7-9	TRBD1	12	TRBJ2-7	NA	TGTGCCAGCAGCTTGACAGGGCTCGAGCAGTACTTC	CASSLTGLEQYF
TRBV27	TRBD1	12	TRBJ2-3	NA	TGTGCCAGCAGTATAGGGACAGAAACGCAGTATTTT	CASSIGTETQYF
TRBV6-1	NA	17	TRBJ1-4	NA	TGTGCCAGCAGTGGCCCTCGAGGGGCCCGGCGGGGTGAAAAACTGTTTTTT	CASSGPRGARRGEKLFF
TRBV7-6	NA	15	TRBJ2-3	NA	TGTGCCAGCAGCTTTGACGGGGAAGGCACAGATACGCAGTATTTT	CASSFDGEGTDTQYF
TRBV18	TRBD1	15	TRBJ1-1	few	TGTGCCAGCTCACCTGGGACAGGGATGAACACTGAAGCTTTCTTT	CASSPGTGMNTEAFF